Below, 13 T cell receptor beta chains from the same sample are listed, as sequenced in a study of cytomegalovirus exposure and HLA in healthy donors. This PCR relied on a set of 60 Vbeta primers and 13 Jbeta primers. Using immunoSEQ multiplex PCR, the repertoire was profiled, and TCRdb retains in-frame clones only, with some absent. The table lists about 40,000 clones, 55% to 75% of them singletons, with roughly a sixth in the top ten. The specimen was PBMCs. These TCRs come from a man over 45 in good health and CMV-seropositive.

The chain joins TRBV2 to TRBJ1-4; a weak D match, TRBD1 (6 bases). The CDR3 loop spans 14 amino acids. Germline V gene data show CDR1 as SNHLY and CDR2 as FYNNEI. The V end lost 5 bases, the J end lost 7 bases, and 14 bases lay between the germline ends. The CDR3 sequence is CASSPGGAGEKLFF. The DNA for the CDR3 is TGTGCCAGCAGTCCCGGGGGGGCGGGTGAAAAACTGTTTTTT. Full variable domain (rest looked up from reference TRBV2 and TRBJ1-4): EPEVTQTPSHQVTQMGQEVILRCVPISNHLYFYWYRQILGQKVEFLVSFYNNEISEKSEIFDDQFSVERPDGSNFTLKIRSTKLEDSAMYFCASSPGGAGEKLFFGSGTQLSVL.

The chain uses TRBV10-1 and TRBJ1-2; D unresolved. This CDR3 has 11 residues. Trimming took off 4 bases at V and 4 bases at J, with 4 bases between the two ends. Germline CDR1 is WNHNN and CDR2 is SYGVQD (reference sequence). The CDR3 DNA is TGCGCCAGCAGTGCTCCCTATGGCTACACCTTC. Translated, it gives CASSAPYGYTF.

This chain joins TRBV4-2 and TRBJ1-6; TRBD1 is a possible D gene (6 bases). V lost 4 bases to trimming and J lost 0 bases, with 16 bases between them. Germline V CDR1 and CDR2: LGHNA, YNFKEQ. The CDR3 spans 18 residues. Here the CDR3 DNA reads TGTGCCAGCAGCCCAAGGACAGATATAAGCTCCTATAATTCACCCCTCCACTTT. Its protein is CASSPRTDISSYNSPLHF.

V gene TRBV9 combines with J gene TRBJ2-5; D remains unclear. Germline V gives CDR1 SGDLS, CDR2 YYNGEE. The CDR3 contains 13 residues. The V and J ends lost 0 bases and 5 bases respectively, with 8 bases between them. The CDR3 is CASSVGVGETQYF. Written as DNA, the CDR3 is TGTGCCAGCAGCGTAGGGGTGGGCGAGACCCAGTACTTC.

The J gene is TRBJ2-1, the V gene TRBV4-3; TRBD1 agrees at 10 bases. The trim removed 3 bases at V and 7 bases at J, leaving 9 bases unmatched. The CDR3 is 16 amino acids. Germline CDR1 and CDR2: LGHNA and YSLEER. The CDR3 sequence is CASSQLGTGVSNEQFF. The CDR3 DNA follows: TGCGCCAGCAGCCAGCTCGGGACAGGGGTCTCTAATGAGCAGTTCTTC.

The chain uses TRBV7-9 and TRBJ1-1; possibly TRBD1 for D (5 bases). This CDR3 is built from 17 residues. The V end was cut by 4 bases, the J end by 5 bases, with 23 bases between. Germline V gene data show CDR1 as SEHNR and CDR2 as FQNEAQ (reference sequence). The CDR3 spells CASSSLPLGTRRTEAFF. The CDR3 DNA sequence: TGTGCCAGCAGCTCACTCCCCCTCGGGACTCGGAGAACTGAAGCTTTCTTT.

This clone has just one count. The CDR3 protein is CASSLGGTSTDTQYF. The DNA of the CDR3 is TGTGCCAGCAGTCTAGGGGGTACTAGCACAGATACGCAGTATTTT. The chain joins TRBV2 to TRBJ2-3, with D maybe TRBD1 (6 bases). V lost 5 bases to trimming and J lost 0 bases, with 12 bases between them. The CDR3 length is 15 residues. Germline V gives CDR1 SNHLY, CDR2 FYNNEI.

This rearrangement joins TRBV7-2 to TRBJ2-5; 9 positions agree with TRBD2. V lost 3 bases and J lost 5; bases outside the gene matches: 7. This CDR3 is built from 15 residues. The germline V gene encodes CDR1 SGHTA and CDR2 FQGNSA. CDR3 residues: CASSFGGGARETQYF. In DNA form, the CDR3 reads TGTGCCAGCAGCTTCGGCGGGGGGGCAAGGGAGACCCAGTACTTC.

The chain employs TRBV9 and TRBJ2-6, with D possibly TRBD1 on 6 matching bases. The CDR3 length is 18 residues. The ends were cut back, 0 bases at V and 0 bases at J, with 13 bases in the middle. CDR1 SGDLS and CDR2 YYNGEE come from the germline V gene. The CDR3 region is CASSVGTVPLSGANVLTF. CDR3 sequence (DNA): TGTGCCAGCAGCGTAGGGACAGTTCCTCTCTCTGGGGCCAACGTCCTGACTTTC.

The V call is TRBV21-1, the J call TRBJ1-6; no check of the table's D call, TRBD1, against the DNA was made. TRBV21-1 is a pseudogene locus. The CDR3 is 18 amino acids. The CDR3 here is CASSKAQYPRPANSPLHF. The CDR3, as DNA: TGTGCCAGCAGCAAAGCACAGTACCCCCGGCCCGCTAATTCACCCCTCCACTTT.

V and J are TRBV4-1 and TRBJ2-7; TRBD1 aligns across 7 bases. V shed 4 bases and J 3 bases; nucleotides not matched to a gene: 9. The CDR3 has 15 residues. Germline CDR1 reads MGHRA; CDR2 reads YSYEKL. CDR3 sequence: CASSPPGQSFYEQYF. For the CDR3, the DNA is TGCGCCAGCAGCCCACCGGGACAGTCCTTCTACGAGCAGTACTTC.

The chain employs TRBV5-4 and TRBJ2-1, with 7 bases matching TRBD1. The J segment lost 3 bases and the V segment lost 4 bases, leaving 4 bases of the junction unmatched. Germline V lookup: CDR1 SGHNT, CDR2 YYREEE (reference sequence). The CDR3 totals 14 residues. CDR3 amino acids: CASSPDRDYNEQFF. CDR3 in DNA: TGTGCCAGCAGCCCCGACAGGGACTACAATGAGCAGTTCTTC.

The V call is TRBV13, the J call TRBJ2-7; D might be TRBD2 (5 bases). V shed 5 bases and J shed 2 bases, with 13 bases lying between them. The CDR3 length is 14 residues. Germline CDR1 is PRHDT and CDR2 is FYEKMQ (reference sequence). For the CDR3, the DNA is TGTGCCAGCAGCCCAAGACTAACCCCCTACGAGCAGTACTTC. It translates to CASSPRLTPYEQYF.